This TCR beta chain was captured in a study of T cells in Graves' hyperthyroidism and ophthalmopathy. As to this clonotype: Antigen specificity is unknown.

J gave up 4 bases and V 6 bases, and 18 bases lay outside the gene matches. Germline CDR1 is DFQATT and CDR2 is SNEGSKA (reference sequence). The CDR3 covers 17 residues. It was RNA transcripts that yielded the amplified TCR beta CDR3 regions. Using the HTBI primer set, a first-round RT-PCR was run on the TCR CDR3. TCRdb independently ran MiXCR on the multiplex PCR reads; one entry per CDR3 protein. This sample carries some 350,000 distinct CDR3 sequences, roughly 13% of them seen once, and the ten largest clones take approximately 35%. General study findings and limits: Blood also showed most of the thyroid clonotypes that were expanded above 0.001. Model output signaled ophthalmopathy a median about seven months ahead of onset.

The sequenced sample was blood. This chain joins TRBV20-1 and TRBJ2-7; 10 bases line up with TRBD1. The clonotype originates from a woman in her thirties or forties with Graves' ophthalmopathy. CDR3 loop: CSASMTGGRLARYEQYF. As DNA, the CDR3 is TGCAGTGCCAGTATGACAGGGGGCCGCCTGGCTAGGTACGAGCAGTACTTC.